This T cell receptor (beta chain) was profiled in a study of tissue T cells after allogeneic stem cell transplantation. Study summary: Graft-versus-host disease patients received grafts, several unmodified and three CD34-selected to deplete T cells. Pre-transplant PBMCs were recipient-derived, available from five GVHD patients. Study-level points and caveats: Across patients, clones rarely overlapped, yet motif clusters were shared tissue-specifically. Within patients, tissue anatomy strongly shaped TCR repertoire composition.

V shed 5 bases and J shed 3 bases, with 24 bases lying between them. The CDR3 runs to 18 residues. Germline values: CDR1 SGHTA, CDR2 FQGNSA. Remarks on this clone: The antigen is undetermined.

TCRdb keeps only in-frame clones here, not all; method: immunoSEQ multiplex PCR. The sample has about 43,000 clones; roughly 89% are singletons. This clonotype originated in a woman aged 40 to 75 who later had graft-versus-host disease after an allogeneic stem cell transplant. V gene TRBV7-2 combines with J gene TRBJ2-3; D perhaps matches TRBD2 (6 bases). This specimen was blood, taken before transplantation. CDR3 amino acids: CASSLLGSGFKGTDTQYF. DNA of the CDR3: TGTGCCAGCAGCCTATTAGGTAGCGGATTCAAGGGGACAGATACGCAGTATTTT.